A single sample gave rise to the 21 T cell receptor beta chains below, sequenced in a study of OX40 agonist ivuxolimab in advanced cancers. Method: immunoSEQ multiplex PCR; TCRdb's copy keeps in-frame clones and lacks some. The sample comprises over 55,000 clones, about 90% of which are singletons, and 14% rests with the top ten. Source: CD4+ or CD8+ T cells sorted from blood, taken in a trial of the OX40 agonist ivuxolimab. The receptors originated from an adult with an advanced solid tumor such as melanoma, head and neck, liver or kidney cancer.

J is TRBJ2-3 and V is TRBV28; 7 bases align to TRBD1. V gave up 2 bases and J gave up 2 bases; unmatched junction bases: 7. This CDR3 has 16 residues. From germline, CDR1 is MDHEN and CDR2 SYDVKM. The CDR3 protein is CASSLLGTADTDTQYF. CDR3 bases: TGTGCCAGCAGTTTACTCGGGACAGCCGACACAGATACGCAGTATTTT.

The chain combines TRBV5-1 with TRBJ2-3; D unclear. Germline V gene data show CDR1 as SGHRS and CDR2 as YFSETQ. V gave up 5 bases and J gave up 1 base, with 11 bases separating them. The CDR3 sequence is 14 residues long. CDR3: CASSNRPRTDTQYF. The CDR3 nucleotides read TGCGCCAGCAGTAATAGGCCCCGCACAGATACGCAGTATTTT.

V is TRBV7-9 and J is TRBJ1-2, with 9 bases identical to TRBD1. CDR1 SEHNR and CDR2 FQNEAQ come from the germline V gene (reference sequence). This CDR3 spans 14 amino acids. The trim removed 8 bases at V and 9 bases at J, leaving 13 bases unmatched. The CDR3 sequence: CASSIGRDRVSYTF. CDR3 bases: TGTGCCAGCTCCATAGGGAGGGACAGGGTGAGCTACACCTTC.

The chain employs TRBV7-9 and TRBJ1-1; tentative D call: TRBD1 (6 bases). Germline assignment: CDR1 SEHNR and CDR2 FQNEAQ (reference sequence). The V end lost 5 bases, the J end lost 1 base, and 14 bases lay between the germline ends. There are 15 residues in the CDR3. The DNA for the CDR3 is TGTGCCAGCAGCCCGACAGGCGACCCGAACACTGAAGCTTTCTTT. Translating it yields CASSPTGDPNTEAFF.

The chain combines TRBV29-1 with TRBJ2-2; no clear D gene. V lost 7 bases and J 6 bases, leaving 12 bases between the germline ends. CDR3 length: 12 residues. Germline V gene sequence: CDR1 SQVTM, CDR2 ANQGSEA. CDR3: CSAVGLAGELFF. DNA for the CDR3: TGCAGCGCCGTGGGGTTGGCCGGGGAGCTGTTTTTT.

V gene TRBV5-6 combines with J gene TRBJ2-5; TRBD2 matches at 10 bases. Germline values: CDR1 SGHDT, CDR2 YYEEEE. CDR3 size: 14 residues. The V gene end was trimmed by 3 bases and the J gene end by 3 bases; junction bases not matched to a gene: 2. The CDR3 loop reads CASSSLAGEETQYF. The CDR3 DNA reads as TGTGCCAGCAGCTCCCTAGCGGGAGAAGAGACCCAGTACTTC.

The rearrangement uses TRBV6-1 and TRBJ1-2; the match to TRBD1 covers 9 bases. Germline CDR1 is MNHNS and CDR2 is SASEGT. The CDR3 is 17 residues long. The trim removed 0 bases at V and 5 bases at J, leaving 10 bases unmatched. This chain's CDR3 is CASSEAGQGNVLYGYTF. The CDR3 coding sequence is TGTGCCAGCAGTGAAGCGGGACAGGGTAATGTGTTGTATGGCTACACCTTC.

This chain links TRBV7-2 with TRBJ1-5; a possible D gene is TRBD1 (6 bases). The germline V and J ends were trimmed by 6 bases and 4 bases, with 13 bases remaining between them. CDR3 length: 14 residues. Germline V gene lookup returns CDR1 SGHTA and CDR2 FQGNSA. DNA of the CDR3: TGTGCCAGCAGTTACAGGGCTGGGAATCAGCCCCAGCATTTT. It translates to CASSYRAGNQPQHF.

V and J are TRBV28 and TRBJ2-1; 12 bases map to TRBD2. J lost 6 bases, V lost 8 bases, and 5 bases had no gene match. Germline V lookup: CDR1 MDHEN, CDR2 SYDVKM. CDR3 length equals 14 residues. The CDR3 protein is CASCLAGGPNEQFF. The CDR3 region has the DNA TGTGCCAGCTGCCTAGCGGGAGGGCCCAATGAGCAGTTCTTC.

The chain joins TRBV6-5 to TRBJ1-2, with D hard to call. The V gene's germline CDR1 is MNHEY and CDR2 SVGAGI. This CDR3 has 12 residues. Trimming shortened V by 5 bases and J by 5 bases, and 9 bases separated the two germline ends. The CDR3 region has the DNA TGTGCCAGCAGTCATAGGGAATATGGCTACACCTTC. Translation: CASSHREYGYTF.

In its sample, this clone was seen once. Written as DNA, the CDR3 is TGTGCCAGCAGCATCAGGGCCCCCTACGAGCAGTACTTC. Translated: CASSIRAPYEQYF. This chain links TRBV28 with TRBJ2-7; a possible D gene is TRBD1 (5 bases). The CDR3 extends over 13 amino acids. Trimming removed 6 bases at V and 2 bases at J, with 11 bases between. The germline V gene encodes CDR1 MDHEN and CDR2 SYDVKM.

This chain joins TRBV30 and TRBJ2-5; 9 bases line up with TRBD1. J lost 5 bases, V lost 3 bases, and 7 bases had no gene match. Germline assignment: CDR1 GTSNPN and CDR2 SVGIG (reference sequence). This CDR3 has 14 residues. The CDR3 protein is CAWREQGAIETQYF. The CDR3 DNA reads TGTGCCTGGAGAGAACAGGGGGCGATCGAGACCCAGTACTTC.

As for this clone: A read error may account for a junction end that differs from germline. This chain joins TRBV20-1 and TRBJ2-7; either TRBD1 or TRBD2 may supply D (5 bases each). CDR1 is DFQATT and CDR2 is SNEGSKA in the germline V gene (reference sequence). This CDR3 is 9 amino acids long. The CDR3 sequence is CSASGTPDF. As DNA, the CDR3 is TGCAGTGCTAGCGGGACCCCGGACTTC.

The V and J genes are TRBV4-1 and TRBJ2-5; 7 bases are shared with TRBD1. Germline CDR1 is MGHRA and CDR2 is YSYEKL. The CDR3 covers 15 residues. Losses at the gene ends were 3 bases for V and 1 base for J; bases not matched to a gene: 5. The CDR3 nucleotides read TGCGCCAGCAGCCATGTGGGACAGCTCCAAGAGACCCAGTACTTC. Its protein is CASSHVGQLQETQYF.

The chain is built from TRBV19 and TRBJ1-5; maybe TRBD1 (5 bases). This CDR3 has 15 amino acids. In germline, CDR1 is LNHDA, CDR2 SQIVND (reference sequence). V dropped 7 bases and J dropped 5 bases, with 18 bases sitting between them. In nucleotides, the CDR3 is TGTGCCAGTACCCGATGGGGGTCGGGGGATCAGCCCCAGCATTTT. Residues: CASTRWGSGDQPQHF.

The chain has TRBV7-8 and TRBJ2-2, with TRBD2 matching 7 bases. Trimming removed 7 bases from V and 5 bases from J; junction bases left unmatched: 13. Per germline, CDR1 SGHVS and CDR2 FQNEAQ. The CDR3 has 16 residues. The CDR3 spells CASNPGAGVETGELFF. CDR3 nucleotide sequence: TGTGCCAGCAACCCTGGGGCGGGAGTAGAGACCGGGGAGCTGTTTTTT.

CDR3 coding DNA: TGTGCCAGCAGTGAACTGGGGACCGCCCGGGAGTACTTC. Protein sequence: CASSELGTAREYF. This chain uses TRBV2 with TRBJ2-7; D may correspond to TRBD1 or TRBD2 (5 bases each). V was cut by 2 bases and J by 11 bases, with 16 bases left in between. The V gene's germline CDR1 is SNHLY and CDR2 FYNNEI. CDR3 length: 13 residues.

V is TRBV2 and J is TRBJ2-1; D is undetermined. The germline V gene encodes CDR1 SNHLY and CDR2 FYNNEI. The V end was cut by 4 bases, the J end by 15 bases, with 19 bases between. CDR3 size: 13 residues. This CDR3 reads CASSGLASGWVFF. Here the CDR3 DNA reads TGTGCCAGCAGTGGTTTAGCATCGGGCTGGGTGTTCTTC.

This rearrangement joins TRBV25-1 to TRBJ1-5; a weak D match, TRBD1 (6 bases). The CDR3 spans 13 residues. V lost 5 bases and J 6 bases, leaving 11 bases between the germline ends. CDR1 is MGHDK, CDR2 SYGVNS, per germline. CDR3 protein: CASSTGTSQPQHF. CDR3 DNA sequence: TGTGCCAGCAGTACCGGGACATCTCAGCCCCAGCATTTT.

The chain carries TRBV14 and TRBJ2-4; D remains unclear. V was shortened by 3 bases and J by 4 bases, with 10 bases between the two germline ends. This CDR3 comprises 14 residues. Germline V gene sequence: CDR1 SGHDN, CDR2 FVKESK. The CDR3 DNA follows: TGTGCCAGCAGCCAGTTCGGGCGGAAAAACATTCAGTACTTC. Protein: CASSQFGRKNIQYF. The full variable domain, with the rest looked up from reference TRBV14 and TRBJ2-4, is EAGVTQFPSHSVIEKGQTVTLRCDPISGHDNLYWYRRVMGKEIKFLLHFVKESKQDESGMPNNRFLAERTGGTYSTLKVQPAELEDSGVYFCASSQFGRKNIQYFGAGTRLSVL.

Turning to this clone: One end of the junction does not line up with germline, which may come from a read error. V gene TRBV7-2 combines with J gene TRBJ2-2; D call uncertain. This CDR3 is 16 amino acids long. Germline assignment: CDR1 SGHTA and CDR2 FQGNSA. The CDR3 is CASSLGPRPNSGELFF. The CDR3 nucleotides read TGTGCCAGCAGCTTAGGTCCTCGTCCGAACTCCGGGGAGCTGTTTTTT.